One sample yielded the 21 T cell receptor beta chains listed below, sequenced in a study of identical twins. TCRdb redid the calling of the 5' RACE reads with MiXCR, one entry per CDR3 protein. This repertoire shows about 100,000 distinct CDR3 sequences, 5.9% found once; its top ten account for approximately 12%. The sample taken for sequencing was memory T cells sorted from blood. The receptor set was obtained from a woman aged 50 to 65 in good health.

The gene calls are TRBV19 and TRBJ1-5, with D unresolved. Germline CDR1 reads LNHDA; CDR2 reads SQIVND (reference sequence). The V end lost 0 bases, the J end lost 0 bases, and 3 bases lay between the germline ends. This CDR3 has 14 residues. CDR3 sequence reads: CASSIDSSNQPQHF. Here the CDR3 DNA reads TGTGCCAGTAGTATAGACAGTAGCAATCAGCCCCAGCATTTT.

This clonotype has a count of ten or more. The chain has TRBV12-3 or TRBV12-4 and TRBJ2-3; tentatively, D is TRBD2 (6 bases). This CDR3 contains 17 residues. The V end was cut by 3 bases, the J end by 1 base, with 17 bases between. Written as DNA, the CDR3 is TGTGCCAGCAGTTTCATGGTGGGGGGTGACGGCACAGATACGCAGTATTTT. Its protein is CASSFMVGGDGTDTQYF.

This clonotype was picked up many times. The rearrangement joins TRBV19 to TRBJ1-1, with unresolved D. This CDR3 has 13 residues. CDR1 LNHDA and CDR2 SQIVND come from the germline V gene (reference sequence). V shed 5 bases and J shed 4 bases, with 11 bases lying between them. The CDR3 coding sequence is TGTGCCAGTAGTCAGGCTCTGGGCACTGAAGCTTTCTTT. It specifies CASSQALGTEAFF.

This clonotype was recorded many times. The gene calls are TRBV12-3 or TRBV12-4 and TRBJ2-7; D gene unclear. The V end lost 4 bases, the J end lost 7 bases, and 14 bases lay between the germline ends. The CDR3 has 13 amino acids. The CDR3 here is CASSYGVLREQYF. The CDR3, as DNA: TGTGCCAGCAGTTATGGGGTCCTACGAGAGCAGTACTTC.

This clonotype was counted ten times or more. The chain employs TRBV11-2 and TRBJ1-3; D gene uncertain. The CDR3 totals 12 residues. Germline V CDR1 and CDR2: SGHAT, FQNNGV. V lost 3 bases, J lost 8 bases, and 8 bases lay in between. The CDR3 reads CASSFNRYTIYF. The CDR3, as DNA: TGTGCCAGCAGCTTTAACAGATACACCATATATTTT.

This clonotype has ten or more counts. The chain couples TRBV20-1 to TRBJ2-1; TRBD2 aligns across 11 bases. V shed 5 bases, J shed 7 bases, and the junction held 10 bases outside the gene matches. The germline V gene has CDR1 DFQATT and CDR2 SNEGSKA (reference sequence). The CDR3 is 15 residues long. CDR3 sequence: CSAYASGGSENEQFF. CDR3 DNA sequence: TGCAGTGCTTACGCTAGCGGGGGGTCGGAAAATGAGCAGTTCTTC.

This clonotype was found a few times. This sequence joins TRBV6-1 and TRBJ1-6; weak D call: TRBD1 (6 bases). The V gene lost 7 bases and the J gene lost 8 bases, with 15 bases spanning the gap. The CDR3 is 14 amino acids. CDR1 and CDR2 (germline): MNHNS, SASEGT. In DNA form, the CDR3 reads TGTGCCAGCACTCGAACAGGGTACGATTCACCCCTCCACTTT. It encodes CASTRTGYDSPLHF.

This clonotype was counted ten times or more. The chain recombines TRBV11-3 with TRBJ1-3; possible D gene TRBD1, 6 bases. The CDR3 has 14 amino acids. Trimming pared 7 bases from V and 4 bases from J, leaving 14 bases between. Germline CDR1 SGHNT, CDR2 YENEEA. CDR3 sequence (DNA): TGTGCCAGCACCCCACCGGGGGCCGGAAACACCATATATTTT. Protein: CASTPPGAGNTIYF.

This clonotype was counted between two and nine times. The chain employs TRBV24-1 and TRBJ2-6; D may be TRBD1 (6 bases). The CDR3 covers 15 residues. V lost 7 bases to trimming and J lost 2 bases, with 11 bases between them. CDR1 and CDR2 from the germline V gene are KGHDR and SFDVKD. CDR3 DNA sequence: TGTGCCACCAGCTCGGACAGCCCTGGGGCCAACGTCCTGACTTTC. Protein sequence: CATSSDSPGANVLTF.

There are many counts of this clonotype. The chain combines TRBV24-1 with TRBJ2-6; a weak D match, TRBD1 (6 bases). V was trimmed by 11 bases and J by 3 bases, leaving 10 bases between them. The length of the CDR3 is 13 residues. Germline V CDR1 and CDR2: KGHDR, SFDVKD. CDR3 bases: TGTGCCATAGCAGGGGATGGGGCCAACGTCCTGACTTTC. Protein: CAIAGDGANVLTF.

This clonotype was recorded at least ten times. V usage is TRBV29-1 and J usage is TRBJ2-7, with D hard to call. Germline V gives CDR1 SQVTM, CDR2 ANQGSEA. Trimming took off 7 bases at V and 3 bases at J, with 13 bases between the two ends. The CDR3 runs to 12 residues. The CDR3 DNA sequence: TGCAGCGCCCAATTCGGGCACTACGAGCAGTACTTC. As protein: CSAQFGHYEQYF.

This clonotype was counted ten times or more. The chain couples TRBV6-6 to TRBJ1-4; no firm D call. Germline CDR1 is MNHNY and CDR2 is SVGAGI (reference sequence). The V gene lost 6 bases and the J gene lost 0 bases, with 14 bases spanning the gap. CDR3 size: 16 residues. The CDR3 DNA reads TGTGCCAGCAGGCCGGCAGGAGCTTCAACTAATGAAAAACTGTTTTTT. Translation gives CASRPAGASTNEKLFF.

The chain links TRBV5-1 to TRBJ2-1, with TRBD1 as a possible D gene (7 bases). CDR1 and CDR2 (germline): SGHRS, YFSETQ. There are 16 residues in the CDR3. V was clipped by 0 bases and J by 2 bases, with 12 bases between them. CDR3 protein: CASSLGFRGAYNEQFF. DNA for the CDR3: TGCGCCAGCAGCTTGGGATTCAGGGGGGCCTACAATGAGCAGTTCTTC.

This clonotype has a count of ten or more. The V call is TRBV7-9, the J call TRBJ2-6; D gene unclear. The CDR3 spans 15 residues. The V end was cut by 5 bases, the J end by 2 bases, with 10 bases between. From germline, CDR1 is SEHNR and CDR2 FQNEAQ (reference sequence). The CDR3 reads CASSLRSTGANVLTF. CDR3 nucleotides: TGTGCCAGCAGCCTCAGATCGACTGGGGCCAACGTCCTGACTTTC.

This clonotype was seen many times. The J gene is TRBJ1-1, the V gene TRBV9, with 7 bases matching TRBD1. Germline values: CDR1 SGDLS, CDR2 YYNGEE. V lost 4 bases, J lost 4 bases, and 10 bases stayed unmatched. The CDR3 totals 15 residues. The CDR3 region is CASSPRQGAITEAFF. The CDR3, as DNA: TGTGCCAGCAGCCCCCGACAGGGAGCAATCACTGAAGCTTTCTTT.

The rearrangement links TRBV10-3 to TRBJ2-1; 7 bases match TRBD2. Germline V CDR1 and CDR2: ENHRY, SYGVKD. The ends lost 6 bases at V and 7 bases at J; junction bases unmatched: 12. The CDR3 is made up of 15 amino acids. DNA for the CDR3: TGTGCCATCAGCACGGGGGGTATTGTGGCGAATGAGCAGTTCTTC. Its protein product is CAISTGGIVANEQFF.

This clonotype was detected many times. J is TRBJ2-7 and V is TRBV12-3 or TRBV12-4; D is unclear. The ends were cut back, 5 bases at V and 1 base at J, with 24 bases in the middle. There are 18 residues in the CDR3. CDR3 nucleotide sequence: TGTGCCAGCAGTACAAGACCGCTAGGTAGTCCTAGTTCCTACGAGCAGTACTTC. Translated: CASSTRPLGSPSSYEQYF.

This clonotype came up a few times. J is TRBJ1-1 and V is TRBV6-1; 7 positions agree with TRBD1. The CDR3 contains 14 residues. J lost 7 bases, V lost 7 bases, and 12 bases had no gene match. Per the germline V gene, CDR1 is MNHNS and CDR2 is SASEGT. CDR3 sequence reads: CASNNDRASNEAFF. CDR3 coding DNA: TGTGCCAGCAATAACGACAGGGCGAGTAATGAAGCTTTCTTT.

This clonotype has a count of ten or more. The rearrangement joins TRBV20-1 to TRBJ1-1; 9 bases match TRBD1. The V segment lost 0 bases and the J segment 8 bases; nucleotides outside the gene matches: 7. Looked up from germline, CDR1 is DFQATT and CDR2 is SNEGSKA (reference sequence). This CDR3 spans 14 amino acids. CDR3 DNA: TGCAGTGCTAGAGATCCCCGGGACAGGGTCGAAGCTTTCTTT. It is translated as CSARDPRDRVEAFF.

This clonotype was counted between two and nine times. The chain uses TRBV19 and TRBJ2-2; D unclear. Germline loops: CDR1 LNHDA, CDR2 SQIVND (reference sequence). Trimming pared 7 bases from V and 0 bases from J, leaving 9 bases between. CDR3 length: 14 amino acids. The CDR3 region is CASNSASNTGELFF. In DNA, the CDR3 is TGTGCCAGTAACTCCGCCTCGAACACCGGGGAGCTGTTTTTT. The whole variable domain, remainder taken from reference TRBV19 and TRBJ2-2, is DGGITQSPKYLFRKEGQNVTLSCEQNLNHDAMYWYRQDPGQGLRLIYYSQIVNDFQKGDIAEGYSVSREKKESFPLTVTSAQKNPTAFYLCASNSASNTGELFFGEGSRLTVL.

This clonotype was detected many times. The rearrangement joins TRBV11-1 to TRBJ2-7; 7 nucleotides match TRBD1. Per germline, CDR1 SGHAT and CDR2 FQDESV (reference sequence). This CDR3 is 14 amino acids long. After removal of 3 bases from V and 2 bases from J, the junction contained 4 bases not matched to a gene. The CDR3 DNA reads TGTGCCAGCAGCTTTGAGGGGGCCCCCTACGAGCAGTACTTC. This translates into CASSFEGAPYEQYF. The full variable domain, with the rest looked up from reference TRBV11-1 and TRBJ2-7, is EAEVAQSPRYKITEKSQAVAFWCDPISGHATLYWYRQILGQGPELLVQFQDESVVDDSQLPKDRFSAERLKGVDSTLKIQPAELGDSAMYLCASSFEGAPYEQYFGPGTRLTVT.